The 2 T cell receptor beta chains listed next were all sequenced from one sample in a study of T cells after yellow fever vaccination. TCRdb re-derived calls from the 5' RACE reads in MiXCR, one entry per CDR3 protein. The sample includes fewer than 450,000 distinct CDR3 sequences, 3% to 4.5% of them seen just once. The sample was PBMCs, taken 5 days after the yellow fever booster vaccination. The receptors were gathered from a man between 18 and 35 years old who received the YFV17D yellow fever vaccine.

This clonotype has at least ten counts. The chain links TRBV29-1 to TRBJ1-5, with D perhaps TRBD1 (5 bases). The V end lost 0 bases, the J end lost 4 bases, and 13 bases lay between the germline ends. CDR1 is SQVTM and CDR2 is ANQGSEA in the germline V gene. The CDR3 has 15 amino acids. CDR3 amino acids: CSVEDGRGGNQPQHF. CDR3 sequence (DNA): TGCAGCGTTGAAGACGGGAGGGGAGGGAATCAGCCCCAGCATTTT.

This clonotype was counted many times. The chain joins TRBV6-2 or TRBV6-3 to TRBJ2-2, with 10 nucleotides matching TRBD1. J gave up 4 bases and V 2 bases, and 10 bases lay outside the gene matches. The CDR3 has 18 amino acids. In germline, CDR1 is MNHEY, CDR2 SVGEGT. The CDR3 DNA follows: TGTGCCAGCAGTTACCGACCGCCGGGACAGGGGACCACCGGGGAGCTGTTTTTT. It yields the protein CASSYRPPGQGTTGELFF.